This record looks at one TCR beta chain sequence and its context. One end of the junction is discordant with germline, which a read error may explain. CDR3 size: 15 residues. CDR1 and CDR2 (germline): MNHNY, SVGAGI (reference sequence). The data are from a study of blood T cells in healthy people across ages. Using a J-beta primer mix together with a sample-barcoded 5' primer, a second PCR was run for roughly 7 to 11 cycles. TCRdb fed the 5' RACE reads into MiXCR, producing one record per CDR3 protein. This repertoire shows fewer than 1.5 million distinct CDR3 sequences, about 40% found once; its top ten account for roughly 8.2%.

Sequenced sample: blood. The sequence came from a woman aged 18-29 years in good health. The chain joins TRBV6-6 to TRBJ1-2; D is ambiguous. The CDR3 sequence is CASSYHRTEIYGHTF. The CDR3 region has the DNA TGTGCCAGCAGTTACCATAGGACGGAGATCTATGGCCACACCTTC.